This TCR beta chain was profiled in a study of shared clonotypes between healthy human individuals. CDR1 and CDR2 from the germline V gene are SGHRS and YFSETQ. The CDR3 spans 14 residues. V was shortened by 0 bases and J by 3 bases, with 9 bases between the two germline ends. Assay used: immunoSEQ multiplex PCR; TCRdb lists only in-frame clones, some missing. The sample records 1.4 million or so clones, around 98.5% being singletons. Sequenced input: naive CD4+ T cells sorted from blood. Subset reported: CD45RA+ positively selected. The receptor was derived from a young man in good health. The chain is built from TRBV5-1 and TRBJ1-2; unclear D gene. The CDR3 reads CASSLEGWDYGYTF. CDR3 DNA: TGCGCCAGCAGCTTGGAGGGATGGGACTATGGCTACACCTTC.